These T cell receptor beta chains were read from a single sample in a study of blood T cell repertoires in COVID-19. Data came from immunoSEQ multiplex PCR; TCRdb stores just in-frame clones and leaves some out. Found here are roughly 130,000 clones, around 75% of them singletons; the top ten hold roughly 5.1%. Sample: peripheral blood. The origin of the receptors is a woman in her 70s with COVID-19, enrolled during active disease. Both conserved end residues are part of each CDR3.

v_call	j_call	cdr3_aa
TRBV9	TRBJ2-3	CASSTRGQYTDTQYF
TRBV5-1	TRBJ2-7	CASSWGAGTGYEEQYF
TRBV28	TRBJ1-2	CASSPGTGRGYTF
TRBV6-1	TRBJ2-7	CASSEGPGSYEQYF
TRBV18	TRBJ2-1	CASSPGEGEQFF
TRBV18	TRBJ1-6	CATSWDSNGSPLHF
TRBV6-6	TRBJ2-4	CASSPGGENIQYF
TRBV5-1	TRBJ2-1	CASSNSGSSYNEQFF
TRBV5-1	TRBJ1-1	CASSLRVGTEAFF
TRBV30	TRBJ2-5	CAWSGDRAGETQYF
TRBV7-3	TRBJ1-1	CASGAGKDTEAFF
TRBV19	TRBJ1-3	CASSIRPTVGDTIYF
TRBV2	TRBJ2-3	CASSAESTQYF
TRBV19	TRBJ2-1	CASSIDTGYNEQFF
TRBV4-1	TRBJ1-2	CASSQDPQINYGYTF
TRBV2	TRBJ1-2	CASIMGGNYGYTF
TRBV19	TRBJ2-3	CASSSGVRATDTQYF
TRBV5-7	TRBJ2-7	CASSPLEAGDYEQYF
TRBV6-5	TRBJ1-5	CASSYGGGQPQHF
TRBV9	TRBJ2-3	CASSVASGGVTDTQYF
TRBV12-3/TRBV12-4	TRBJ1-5	CASRKTGGQPQHF
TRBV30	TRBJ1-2	CAWSGGHLYGYTF
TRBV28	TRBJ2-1	CASTLGTSGGLYNEQFF
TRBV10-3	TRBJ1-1	CAIMRAGDTEAFF
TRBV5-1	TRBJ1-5	CASSWGTGINQPQHF
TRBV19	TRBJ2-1	CASSQMGDRGGYNEQFF
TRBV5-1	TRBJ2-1	CASSSKGAGGYNEQFF
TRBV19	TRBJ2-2	CASSIQGKGTGELFF
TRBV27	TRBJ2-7	CASSYSQGYEQYF
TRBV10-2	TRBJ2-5	CASSEEGYRGYHF
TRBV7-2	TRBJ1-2	CASSSPQGYGYTF
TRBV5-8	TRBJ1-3	CASSLSGHPSSGNTIYF
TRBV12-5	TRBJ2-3	CASGLVLGTGPDTQYF
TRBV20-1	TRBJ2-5	CSAREGETQYF
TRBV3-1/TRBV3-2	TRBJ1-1	CASSQGVGSREGNTEAFF
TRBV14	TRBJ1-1	CASSQGQGALSLTEAFF
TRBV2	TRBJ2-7	CASSDSFAYEQYF
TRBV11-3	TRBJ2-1	CASSLEASWIHEQFF
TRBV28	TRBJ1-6	CASSLPRGGQNSPLHF
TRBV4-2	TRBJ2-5	CASSQGAMGSTTQYF
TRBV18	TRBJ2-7	CASSPQGGGNEQYF
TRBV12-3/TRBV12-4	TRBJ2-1	CASSMTSGLEQFF
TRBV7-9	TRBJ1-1	CASSRTGNTEAFF
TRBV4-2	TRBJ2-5	CASSPNGGATGETQYF
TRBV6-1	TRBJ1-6	CASSEAGAGVDSPLHF
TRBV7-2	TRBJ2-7	CASTPVGGAYEQYF
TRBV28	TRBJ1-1	CASSWVGVAEAFF
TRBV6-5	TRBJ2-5	CASSYSLAKKAQYF
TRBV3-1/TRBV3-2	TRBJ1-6	CASSLRGDRSPLHF
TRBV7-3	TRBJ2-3	CASSRGGGGTDTQYF
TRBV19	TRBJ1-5	CASSTLGTGSNQPQHF
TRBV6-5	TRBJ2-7	CASSYVGGQDYEQYF
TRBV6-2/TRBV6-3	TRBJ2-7	CASTPRGFISREQYF
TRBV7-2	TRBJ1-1	CASSLGGDTEAFF
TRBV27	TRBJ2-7	CASSLYPGEQYF
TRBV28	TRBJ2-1	CASRISGGKYNEQFF
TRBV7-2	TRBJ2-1	CASSLASLARNEQFF